These 18 T cell receptor beta chains were sequenced from one sample in a study of a mutant IDH1 vaccine in newly diagnosed glioma. Generated by immunoSEQ multiplex PCR, the TCRdb table keeps only in-frame clones and is missing some. The table lists tens of thousands of clones, roughly 83% of them singletons. Noted time point: week 11, during vaccination. Vaccine doses each comprised 300 ug of mutant IDH1 20-mer peptide, with topical imiquimod. Antigen specificity for these receptors is unknown. The specimen was PBMCs, collected from a glioma patient whose treatment included an IDH1 peptide vaccine. The source is a woman in her 50s with glioma.

The rearrangement joins TRBV6-5 to TRBJ2-1; D is possibly TRBD1 (6 bases). CDR3 length: 12 residues. The germline V and J ends were trimmed by 6 bases and 7 bases, with 10 bases remaining between them. CDR1 and CDR2 from the germline V gene are MNHEY and SVGAGI. The CDR3 loop is CASRRTGNEQFF. In DNA form, the CDR3 reads TGTGCCAGCAGGCGTACAGGGAATGAGCAGTTCTTC.

V gene TRBV9 combines with J gene TRBJ2-7; 8 bases align to TRBD1. The CDR3 contains 13 residues. V was clipped by 5 bases and J by 5 bases; unmatched bases: 6. CDR1 SGDLS and CDR2 YYNGEE come from the germline V gene. CDR3 amino acids: CASSPGGLDEQYF. CDR3 in DNA: TGTGCCAGCAGTCCAGGGGGCCTTGACGAGCAGTACTTC.

The rearrangement links TRBV6-6 to TRBJ1-2; D is perhaps TRBD1 (6 bases). Deletions cut 4 bases from V and 5 bases from J, with 14 bases between. The CDR3 consists of 14 residues. Germline loops: CDR1 MNHNY, CDR2 SVGAGI (reference sequence). The CDR3 DNA sequence: TGTGCCAGCAGTTCCACAGGGAGTCATTATGGCTACACCTTC. Protein sequence: CASSSTGSHYGYTF.

V gene TRBV15 combines with J gene TRBJ2-5; no definite D call. From germline, CDR1 is LNHNV and CDR2 YYDKDF (reference sequence). Trimming took 7 bases from V and 0 from J, leaving 9 bases between them. The CDR3 runs 13 residues. The chain's CDR3 is CATNSRYQETQYF. CDR3 bases: TGTGCCACCAATTCCCGATACCAAGAGACCCAGTACTTC.

V is TRBV2 and J is TRBJ1-2; TRBD1 matches 9 bases. With V trimmed by 7 bases and J by 6 bases, 6 bases remained unmatched. The CDR3 has 13 residues. The germline V gene encodes CDR1 SNHLY and CDR2 FYNNEI. The CDR3 is CASTFGTGNGYTF. The CDR3 coding sequence is TGTGCCAGCACCTTCGGGACAGGGAATGGCTACACCTTC.

This clone was observed a single time. The chain combines TRBV9 with TRBJ2-1, with 9 bases lining up with TRBD1. CDR1 SGDLS and CDR2 YYNGEE come from the germline V gene. The CDR3 consists of 17 residues. Trimming cost V 2 bases and J 2 bases; bases outside gene matches: 8. CDR3 sequence (DNA): TGTGCCAGCAGCGTGGGAACCCGACAGGGGGCCTACAATGAGCAGTTCTTC. The encoded protein is CASSVGTRQGAYNEQFF.

The rearrangement links TRBV10-3 to TRBJ1-1; weak D call: TRBD1 (6 bases). This CDR3 comprises 15 residues. Germline CDR1 is ENHRY and CDR2 is SYGVKD. Deletions cut 6 bases from V and 1 base from J, with 15 bases between. The DNA for the CDR3 is TGTGCCATCAGGCCCCGACAGGAAGCGAACACTGAAGCTTTCTTT. Translated: CAIRPRQEANTEAFF.

The chain employs TRBV29-1 and TRBJ1-1, with no clear D. Germline V gene data show CDR1 as SQVTM and CDR2 as ANQGSEA. The CDR3 loop spans 14 amino acids. V shed 4 bases and J shed 0 bases, with 12 bases lying between them. DNA for the CDR3: TGCAGCGTTGTTCCAGCACCAATGAACACTGAAGCTTTCTTT. As protein: CSVVPAPMNTEAFF.

The chain employs TRBV29-1 and TRBJ1-2; D possibly corresponds to TRBD1 (5 bases). Germline CDR1 and CDR2: SQVTM and ANQGSEA. V dropped 4 bases and J dropped 7 bases, with 13 bases sitting between them. The CDR3 totals 12 residues. The CDR3 reads CSVAAGWGGYTF. The CDR3 DNA follows: TGCAGCGTTGCAGCAGGGTGGGGTGGCTACACCTTC.

The chain uses TRBV19 and TRBJ1-1, with D hard to call. The V gene's germline CDR1 is LNHDA and CDR2 SQIVND (reference sequence). The CDR3 is 14 residues long. Trimming stripped 3 bases from V and 1 base from J, with 9 bases between. The CDR3 spells CASSIQPPNTEAFF. The CDR3 DNA reads TGTGCCAGTAGTATCCAACCGCCGAACACTGAAGCTTTCTTT.

The CDR3, as DNA: TGTGCCAGTAGTACCATTGGGGCTAACTATGGCTACACCTTC. As protein: CASSTIGANYGYTF. The genes are TRBV19 and TRBJ1-2; no firm D call. This CDR3 region has 14 residues. Germline V gene data show CDR1 as LNHDA and CDR2 as SQIVND (reference sequence). The V end was cut by 4 bases, the J end by 0 bases, with 9 bases between.

The rearrangement links TRBV5-5 to TRBJ2-2; the D is unclear. V was cut by 1 base and J by 1 base, with 11 bases left in between. Germline lookup yields CDR1 SGHKS and CDR2 YYEKEE (reference sequence). The length of the CDR3 is 16 residues. Here the CDR3 reads CASSLITGLNTGELFF. The CDR3 DNA reads TGTGCCAGCAGCTTGATCACCGGGCTGAACACCGGGGAGCTGTTTTTT. Combining the CDR3 with reference TRBV5-5 and TRBJ2-2 gives the whole variable domain DAGVTQSPTHLIKTRGQQVTLRCSPISGHKSVSWYQQVLGQGPQFIFQYYEKEERGRGNFPDRFSARQFPNYSSELNVNALLLGDSALYLCASSLITGLNTGELFFGEGSRLTVL.

This clone was counted once. The CDR3 is CASSQEGPSGGTDTQYF. The CDR3 nucleotides read TGCGCCAGCAGCCAAGAGGGTCCTAGCGGGGGCACAGATACGCAGTATTTT. The chain is built from TRBV4-3 and TRBJ2-3, with 9 bases fitting TRBD2. The CDR3 loop spans 17 amino acids. Losses at the gene ends were 0 bases for V and 1 base for J; bases not matched to a gene: 5. From germline, CDR1 is LGHNA and CDR2 YSLEER.

The rearrangement joins TRBV30 to TRBJ1-1, with 8 bases matching TRBD1. The CDR3 has 15 residues. CDR1 and CDR2 from the germline V gene are GTSNPN and SVGIG (reference sequence). V shed 3 bases, J shed 1 base, and the junction held 7 bases outside the gene matches. The CDR3 reads CAWRGGQAGNTEAFF. The CDR3 DNA is TGTGCCTGGAGGGGGGGACAGGCGGGGAACACTGAAGCTTTCTTT.

J is TRBJ2-3 and V is TRBV7-3; D is unclear. Trimming removed 1 base from V and 0 bases from J, with 11 bases in between. The germline CDR1 and CDR2 sequences are SGHTA and FQGTGA. The CDR3 extends over 16 amino acids. DNA of the CDR3: TGTGCCAGCAGCTTAAGAGGTCAAACTAGCACAGATACGCAGTATTTT. This sequence encodes CASSLRGQTSTDTQYF.

V gene TRBV1 combines with J gene TRBJ1-3; the tabulated D call, TRBD1, remains unverified against the DNA. TRBV1 is assigned pseudogene status. The CDR3 has 13 amino acids. The CDR3 DNA reads as TGCACCAGCAGCCATCCCCCCCAGAACACCATATATTTT. This gives the protein CTSSHPPQNTIYF.

The rearrangement links TRBV11-2 to TRBJ1-6; tentatively, D is TRBD1 (6 bases). V was pared by 6 bases and J by 7 bases, with 16 bases between. CDR1 is SGHAT, CDR2 FQNNGV, per germline. There are 15 residues in the CDR3. CDR3 DNA: TGTGCCAGCAGTTGGGGGACATATGGAAATTCACCCCTCCACTTT. It specifies CASSWGTYGNSPLHF.

The J gene is TRBJ2-7, the V gene TRBV11-2; no definite D call. This CDR3 region has 14 residues. V was cut by 5 bases and J by 7 bases, with 18 bases left in between. Germline V gene lookup returns CDR1 SGHAT and CDR2 FQNNGV. The DNA of the CDR3 is TGTGCCAGCAGCCCAGCCGGATCCCGGTGGGAGCAGTACTTC. Protein: CASSPAGSRWEQYF.